Below, 3 T cell receptor beta chains from the same sample are listed, as sequenced in a study of T cells after yellow fever vaccination. Each CDR3 protein gets one entry after TCRdb re-called the 5' RACE reads with MiXCR. Among roughly 32,000 distinct CDR3 sequences listed, 6.6% were seen once. The sequenced sample was PBMCs, either bulk or a sorted T-cell subset (CD4+, CD8+, memory, or dextramer-sorted; not recorded which), obtained on the day of the first yellow fever vaccination. The receptors shown here come from a man between 18 and 35 years old who received the YFV17D yellow fever vaccine.

This clonotype was detected ten times or more. The CDR3 nucleotides are TGTGCCAGCAGAACCGGGACAGGGGGCGTGGAGACCCAGTACTTC. Amino acids: CASRTGTGGVETQYF. The chain carries TRBV2 and TRBJ2-5; TRBD1 agrees at 12 bases. CDR1 and CDR2 from the germline V gene are SNHLY and FYNNEI. The V and J ends lost 6 bases and 5 bases, in that order; junction bases with no gene match: 7. The CDR3 spans 15 residues.

This clonotype occurred many times. The DNA of the CDR3 is TGTGCCAGCAGCTTGCATCTGGATACCTACGAGCAGTACTTC. This translates into CASSLHLDTYEQYF. The gene calls are TRBV5-6 and TRBJ2-7, with unresolved D. The CDR3 length is 14 residues. The V gene's germline CDR1 is SGHDT and CDR2 YYEEEE. V was cut by 1 base and J by 2 bases, with 10 bases left in between.

This clonotype was counted at least ten times. This chain connects TRBV20-1 to TRBJ2-1; 10 bases agree with TRBD1. CDR1 is DFQATT and CDR2 is SNEGSKA in the germline V gene (reference sequence). Unmatched junction bases numbered 3, after V lost 0 bases and J lost 7 bases. The CDR3 is 14 residues long. The CDR3 DNA sequence: TGCAGTGCTAGAGAGACAGGGGGCCGGAATGAGCAGTTCTTC. It is translated as CSARETGGRNEQFF.